These 8 T cell receptor beta chains were sequenced from one sample in a study of blood T cell repertoires in COVID-19. Libraries were prepared by immunoSEQ multiplex PCR; TCRdb keeps only in-frame clonotypes and omits some of them. The sample holds more than 200,000 clones; about 85% are singletons and the top ten take about 10%. Source material: peripheral blood. These receptors originate from a woman in her 50s with COVID-19, enrolled during active disease.

The rearrangement uses TRBV27 and TRBJ1-4; tentatively, D is TRBD1 (6 bases). The CDR3 has 14 amino acids. Trimming took off 5 bases at V and 7 bases at J, with 14 bases between the two ends. The germline CDR1 and CDR2 sequences are MNHEY and SMNVEV (reference sequence). The CDR3 protein is CASSPHRVGEKLFF. For the CDR3, the DNA is TGTGCCAGCAGTCCTCACAGGGTTGGTGAAAAACTGTTTTTT.

This chain joins TRBV6-5 and TRBJ2-2; D remains ambiguous. V lost 8 bases, J lost 3 bases, and 13 bases lay in between. In germline, CDR1 is MNHEY, CDR2 SVGAGI. The CDR3 consists of 14 residues. CDR3 sequence: CASAFRLDTGELFF. CDR3 in DNA: TGTGCCAGCGCCTTTCGGTTGGACACCGGGGAGCTGTTTTTT.

This chain joins TRBV27 and TRBJ2-7; 7 bases line up with TRBD1. Per the germline V gene, CDR1 is MNHEY and CDR2 is SMNVEV (reference sequence). The V segment lost 4 bases and the J segment 7 bases; nucleotides outside the gene matches: 16. CDR3 length: 16 residues. The CDR3 protein is CASSSTGTEVWWEQYF. CDR3 coding DNA: TGTGCCAGCAGTTCGACCGGGACAGAGGTTTGGTGGGAGCAGTACTTC.

This chain links TRBV5-1 with TRBJ1-1; tentatively, D is TRBD1 (5 bases). CDR3 length: 14 amino acids. Germline lookup yields CDR1 SGHRS and CDR2 YFSETQ. Trimming cost V 1 base and J 4 bases, with 11 bases left between them. In DNA, the CDR3 is TGCGCCAGCAGCTTGTTACCGGGGGGCACTGAAGCTTTCTTT. This codes for CASSLLPGGTEAFF.

In DNA form, the CDR3 reads TGTGCCAGCACCACGAGCACTAGCGGCTCCTACGAGCAGTACTTC. Translated, it gives CASTTSTSGSYEQYF. The rearrangement joins TRBV6-5 to TRBJ2-7; 8 bases map to TRBD2. The CDR3 runs 15 residues. V shed 7 bases, J shed 0 bases, and the junction held 8 bases outside the gene matches. In germline, CDR1 is MNHEY, CDR2 SVGAGI.

CDR3 protein: CASSYGTAYGYTF. The CDR3 region has the DNA TGTGCCAGCAGCTACGGGACAGCGTACGGCTACACCTTC. The chain recombines TRBV12-3 or TRBV12-4 with TRBJ1-2, with 7 nucleotides matching TRBD1. The CDR3 extends over 13 amino acids. J lost 8 bases, V lost 6 bases, and 9 bases had no gene match.

This chain links TRBV10-3 with TRBJ2-7, with a possible D match to TRBD1 (6 bases). The CDR3 is made up of 13 amino acids. Germline V gene sequence: CDR1 ENHRY, CDR2 SYGVKD. Trimming took off 5 bases at V and 1 base at J, with 9 bases between the two ends. This chain's CDR3 is CAISLGQSYEQYF. The CDR3 coding sequence is TGTGCCATCAGTCTAGGACAGTCCTACGAGCAGTACTTC.

The gene calls are TRBV5-1 and TRBJ2-2; 7 bases fit TRBD1. V was pared by 2 bases and J by 0 bases, with 4 bases of the junction left unmatched. There are 16 residues in the CDR3. CDR1 and CDR2 (germline): SGHRS, YFSETQ. The CDR3, as DNA: TGCGCCAGCAGCTTAAGGGGGCTAGCGAACACCGGGGAGCTGTTTTTT. It specifies CASSLRGLANTGELFF.